This passage covers 21 T cell receptor beta chains from one sample sequenced in a study of T cell clones after liver transplantation. Profiling relied on immunoSEQ multiplex PCR, and the TCRdb table lists in-frame clones only, not all of them. Of some 80,000 clones in the sample, about 85% were seen once. The sequencing here drew on CD4+ T cells from blood, taken around 48 months after liver transplant. These receptor sequences come from a human patient who received a liver transplant. Some T cells may arise from the graft donor.

V usage is TRBV5-1 and J usage is TRBJ2-3; a possible D gene is TRBD1 (6 bases). CDR3 length equals 16 residues. The V end was cut by 5 bases, the J end by 3 bases, with 19 bases between. Germline CDR1 is SGHRS and CDR2 is YFSETQ. The CDR3 loop is CASSKDGQIGTDTQYF. The CDR3 nucleotides read TGCGCCAGCAGTAAAGACGGACAGATTGGGACAGATACGCAGTATTTT. The variable domain in full, completed from reference TRBV5-1 and TRBJ2-3, reads KAGVTQTPRYLIKTRGQQVTLSCSPISGHRSVSWYQQTPGQGLQFLFEYFSETQRNKGNFPGRFSGRQFSNSRSEMNVSTLELGDSALYLCASSKDGQIGTDTQYFGPGTRLTVL.

The chain couples TRBV5-4 to TRBJ1-2; weak D call: TRBD1 (6 bases). Germline loops: CDR1 SGHNT, CDR2 YYREEE (reference sequence). The V gene lost 3 bases and the J gene lost 7 bases, with 13 bases spanning the gap. The CDR3 length is 13 residues. For the CDR3, the DNA is TGTGCCAGCAGCTCGAAGGGGGATGGTGGCTACACCTTC. It translates to CASSSKGDGGYTF. The full variable domain, with the rest looked up from reference TRBV5-4 and TRBJ1-2, is ETGVTQSPTHLIKTRGQQVTLRCSSQSGHNTVSWYQQALGQGPQFIFQYYREEENGRGNFPPRFSGLQFPNYSSELNVNALELDDSALYLCASSSKGDGGYTFGSGTRLTVV.

The rearrangement links TRBV7-2 to TRBJ2-3; no clear D. V lost 5 bases, J lost 4 bases, and 13 bases lay in between. Germline V gene data show CDR1 as SGHTA and CDR2 as FQGNSA. The CDR3 length is 14 residues. CDR3 region: CASSTQEAADTQYF. CDR3 sequence (DNA): TGTGCCAGCAGCACACAAGAGGCGGCAGATACGCAGTATTTT.

The rearrangement links TRBV4-2 to TRBJ1-1; TRBD1 is a possible D gene (6 bases). Deletions cut 1 base from V and 5 bases from J, with 11 bases between. This CDR3 has 14 residues. CDR1 LGHNA and CDR2 YNFKEQ come from the germline V gene. CDR3 residues: CASSQAGAGTEAFF. In DNA, the CDR3 is TGTGCCAGCAGCCAAGCAGGGGCTGGTACTGAAGCTTTCTTT.

This chain links TRBV9 with TRBJ1-6; D unresolved. Between the trimmed V and J ends, which lost 4 bases and 8 bases, there was a span of 13 bases. CDR3 length equals 14 residues. Germline V CDR1 and CDR2: SGDLS, YYNGEE. The CDR3 bases are TGTGCCAGCAGCCAGGACCTAGCGGATTCACCCCTCCACTTT. Its translation: CASSQDLADSPLHF.

This clone has just a few counts. The chain employs TRBV6-1 and TRBJ2-7; D could derive from TRBD1 or TRBD2 (5 bases each). The CDR3 has 13 amino acids. Germline assignment: CDR1 MNHNS and CDR2 SASEGT. Deletions cut 10 bases from V and 2 bases from J, with 15 bases between. DNA for the CDR3: TGTGCCATTGGGGGAGACGCGACCTACGAGCAGTACTTC. As protein: CAIGGDATYEQYF.

The chain joins TRBV19 to TRBJ1-2, with 8 bases aligning to TRBD1. Germline V gene sequence: CDR1 LNHDA, CDR2 SQIVND (reference sequence). V trimming: 7 bases; J trimming: 4 bases; junction bases outside the gene matches: 5. This CDR3 comprises 13 residues. CDR3 DNA: TGTGCCAGTACAGGGGGCGAAGCCTATGGCTACACCTTC. Translated, it gives CASTGGEAYGYTF.

The CDR3 region is CASSSARSGRTGELFF. The CDR3 region has the DNA TGTGCCAGCAGTTCTGCCCGGAGCGGGAGAACCGGGGAGCTGTTTTTT. This chain connects TRBV28 to TRBJ2-2; 8 bases line up with TRBD2. V shed 4 bases, J shed 5 bases, and the junction held 9 bases outside the gene matches. CDR1 and CDR2 from the germline V gene are MDHEN and SYDVKM. This CDR3 contains 16 residues. Combining the CDR3 with reference TRBV28 and TRBJ2-2 gives the whole variable domain DVKVTQSSRYLVKRTGEKVFLECVQDMDHENMFWYRQDPGLGLRLIYFSYDVKMKEKGDIPEGYSVSREKKERFSLILESASTNQTSMYLCASSSARSGRTGELFFGEGSRLTVL.

This clone has only one observation. The chain combines TRBV7-9 with TRBJ2-3; 11 bases map to TRBD2. This CDR3 contains 17 residues. The trim removed 1 base at V and 5 bases at J, leaving 8 bases unmatched. Germline V gives CDR1 SEHNR, CDR2 FQNEAQ (reference sequence). The CDR3 DNA sequence: TGTGCCAGCAGCTTAGGGGTCGGGACTAGCGGTCGAGATACGCAGTATTTT. Its protein is CASSLGVGTSGRDTQYF.

The V gene is TRBV6-6, the J gene TRBJ2-7; TRBD1 matches 7 bases. The germline V gene has CDR1 MNHNY and CDR2 SVGAGI (reference sequence). The trim removed 6 bases at V and 3 bases at J, leaving 5 bases unmatched. This CDR3 has 13 residues. The CDR3 bases are TGTGCCAGCAGCCCAGGACAGGTCTACGAGCAGTACTTC. It yields the protein CASSPGQVYEQYF.

The chain employs TRBV4-3 and TRBJ2-7; the D is unclear. This CDR3 comprises 14 residues. Trimming shortened V by 0 bases and J by 1 base, and 7 bases separated the two germline ends. Per germline, CDR1 LGHNA and CDR2 YSLEER. CDR3 residues: CASSQELVSYEQYF. In nucleotides, the CDR3 is TGCGCCAGCAGCCAAGAACTGGTTTCCTACGAGCAGTACTTC.

The chain combines TRBV25-1 with TRBJ1-3, with D maybe TRBD1 (6 bases). The germline V and J ends were trimmed by 5 bases and 7 bases, with 9 bases remaining between them. Germline V gene lookup returns CDR1 MGHDK and CDR2 SYGVNS. This CDR3 spans 12 amino acids. The DNA of the CDR3 is TGTGCCAGCAGTCTGCAGGGGAACACCATATATTTT. Protein: CASSLQGNTIYF.

This sequence joins TRBV6-6 and TRBJ2-7; 9 bases map to TRBD1. The CDR3 is made up of 12 amino acids. CDR1 MNHNY and CDR2 SVGAGI come from the germline V gene (reference sequence). V gave up 8 bases and J gave up 2 bases; unmatched junction bases: 1. The CDR3 DNA reads as TGTGCCAGCGGGACAGGGACCTACGAGCAGTACTTC. Amino acids: CASGTGTYEQYF.

The genes are TRBV28 and TRBJ2-1; either TRBD1 or TRBD2 may supply D (5 bases each). The CDR3 runs 12 residues. V was clipped by 5 bases and J by 8 bases, with 10 bases between them. Germline lookup yields CDR1 MDHEN and CDR2 SYDVKM. DNA of the CDR3: TGTGCCAGCAGTGGGGACGCCGATGAGCAGTTCTTC. It encodes CASSGDADEQFF.

This chain uses TRBV4-2 with TRBJ2-2; 8 bases are a match to TRBD2. CDR3 size: 17 residues. Germline assignment: CDR1 LGHNA and CDR2 YNFKEQ. J lost 5 bases, V lost 0 bases, and 8 bases had no gene match. CDR3 DNA: TGTGCCAGCAGCCAAGATGGGATAGCGGGAAGGACCGGGGAGCTGTTTTTT. Protein sequence: CASSQDGIAGRTGELFF.

The chain uses TRBV7-9 and TRBJ2-3; perhaps D is TRBD1 or TRBD2 (5 bases each). This CDR3 has 12 residues. V was cut by 1 base and J by 12 bases, with 11 bases left in between. The germline V gene encodes CDR1 SEHNR and CDR2 FQNEAQ (reference sequence). In nucleotides, the CDR3 is TGTGCCAGCAGCTTAGAAACTGGGACCCAGTATTTT. This sequence encodes CASSLETGTQYF.

This chain links TRBV4-3 with TRBJ1-1; D is undetermined. V gave up 4 bases and J gave up 9 bases, with 21 bases separating them. This CDR3 is 15 amino acids long. CDR1 is LGHNA, CDR2 YSLEER, per germline. The CDR3 DNA follows: TGCGCCAGCAGCCGGAATCCACAACCAGACGGAAAAGCTTTCTTT. Its protein is CASSRNPQPDGKAFF.

The V gene is TRBV7-2, the J gene TRBJ2-7, with a tentative D call TRBD2 (5 bases). Deletions cut 2 bases from V and 6 bases from J, with 11 bases between. Germline assignment: CDR1 SGHTA and CDR2 FQGNSA. CDR3 length equals 13 residues. The CDR3 DNA is TGTGCCAGCAGCTTATCCCGGGCGGGCGAGCAGTACTTC. Translated, it gives CASSLSRAGEQYF.

The rearrangement joins TRBV7-9 to TRBJ1-2; D remains ambiguous. V lost 5 bases to trimming and J lost 6 bases, with 13 bases between them. Germline V lookup: CDR1 SEHNR, CDR2 FQNEAQ (reference sequence). This CDR3 has 13 residues. CDR3 in DNA: TGTGCCAGCAGCATAGGAAGGGAGGATGGCTACACCTTC. Translated, it gives CASSIGREDGYTF.

The rearrangement links TRBV5-1 to TRBJ1-4; no reliable D call. This CDR3 spans 13 amino acids. V dropped 1 base and J dropped 5 bases, with 6 bases sitting between them. Germline loops: CDR1 SGHRS, CDR2 YFSETQ. In DNA, the CDR3 is TGCGCCAGCAGCTTGTTCTCGAATGAAAAACTGTTTTTT. This codes for CASSLFSNEKLFF.

This chain connects TRBV7-2 to TRBJ2-1, with D perhaps being TRBD1 or TRBD2 (5 bases each). The V end lost 5 bases, the J end lost 3 bases, and 17 bases lay between the germline ends. The length of the CDR3 is 16 residues. The germline CDR1 and CDR2 sequences are SGHTA and FQGNSA. CDR3 DNA: TGTGCCAGCAGCCGGCAGGTGGGGGAGATCTACAATGAGCAGTTCTTC. Amino acid sequence: CASSRQVGEIYNEQFF.